The 30 T cell receptor beta chains in this list originate from one sample, sequenced in a study of shared clonotypes between healthy human individuals. The assay was immunoSEQ multiplex PCR, and TCRdb's table has in-frame clones only and misses some. The repertoire includes about 1,900,000 clones, over 85% of them detected once, and more than 0.95% sits in the top ten. It was CD45RO-negative cells, positively selected for CCR7, that made up naive CD8 cells, with terminally differentiated effector memory CD45RA+ cells excluded. The sequenced sample consisted of naive CD8+ T cells sorted from blood. These receptors came from a man between 18 and 35 years old in good health.

Regarding this clone: This same CDR3 is encoded by further DNA sequences in the sample. The V and J genes are TRBV6-1 and TRBJ2-7; D is ambiguous. The CDR3 consists of 13 residues. V was trimmed by 3 bases and J by 0 bases, leaving 6 bases between them. Germline V CDR1 and CDR2: MNHNS, SASEGT. CDR3 bases: TGTGCCAGCAGTGAGCAGGTCTCCTACGAGCAGTACTTC. It translates to CASSEQVSYEQYF.

V is TRBV27 and J is TRBJ2-7, with a possible D match to TRBD1 (6 bases). Trimming shortened V by 3 bases and J by 5 bases, and 11 bases separated the two germline ends. This CDR3 region has 13 residues. Germline CDR1 MNHEY, CDR2 SMNVEV (reference sequence). CDR3 sequence: CASSLLGANEQYF. The CDR3 nucleotides read TGTGCCAGCAGTTTGCTGGGGGCAAACGAGCAGTACTTC.

This chain uses TRBV5-4 with TRBJ2-3, with 13 bases fitting TRBD2. The CDR3 is 15 amino acids. V trimming: 5 bases; J trimming: 8 bases; junction bases outside the gene matches: 8. Germline V lookup: CDR1 SGHNT, CDR2 YYREEE (reference sequence). Here the CDR3 reads CASRGGTSGALTQYF. The CDR3 DNA follows: TGTGCCAGCAGAGGTGGGACTAGCGGGGCGCTTACGCAGTATTTT.

The chain combines TRBV29-1 with TRBJ1-5; 7 bases agree with TRBD1. V gave up 4 bases and J gave up 2 bases; unmatched junction bases: 8. The CDR3 extends over 15 amino acids. Germline CDR1 reads SQVTM; CDR2 reads ANQGSEA. The CDR3 coding sequence is TGCAGCGTTGGGTCCGCAGGGGGTGGCAATCAGCCCCAGCATTTT. Translated: CSVGSAGGGNQPQHF.

This clone appeared once. The V and J genes are TRBV15 and TRBJ2-7, with 8 bases fitting TRBD1. Looked up from germline, CDR1 is LNHNV and CDR2 is YYDKDF (reference sequence). Germline trimming cut 1 base from V and 2 bases from J; bases unmatched to any gene: 1. CDR3 length: 14 amino acids. The CDR3 protein is CATSRGRGPYEQYF. The CDR3 DNA reads TGTGCCACCAGCAGAGGCAGGGGGCCCTACGAGCAGTACTTC.

This clone was seen a handful of times. This chain uses TRBV7-9 with TRBJ2-7; TRBD1 agrees at 7 bases. Germline values: CDR1 SEHNR, CDR2 FQNEAQ (reference sequence). The CDR3 contains 12 residues. V was pared by 11 bases and J by 3 bases, with 7 bases of the junction left unmatched. CDR3 sequence (DNA): TGTGCCGGTGGTCAGGGGGTCTACGAGCAGTACTTC. It yields the protein CAGGQGVYEQYF.

The chain recombines TRBV4-3 with TRBJ1-3, with D possibly TRBD1 on 6 matching bases. Looked up from germline, CDR1 is LGHNA and CDR2 is YSLEER. CDR3 length: 13 residues. V lost 3 bases and J lost 4, with 7 bases in between. CDR3 nucleotides: TGCGCCAGCAGCCAGGGACAAGGAAACACCATATATTTT. Its translation: CASSQGQGNTIYF.

The rearrangement joins TRBV27 to TRBJ2-7; 7 bases are a match to TRBD2. V lost 4 bases, J lost 4 bases, and 10 bases stayed unmatched. The CDR3 is 15 residues long. Germline loops: CDR1 MNHEY, CDR2 SMNVEV (reference sequence). The CDR3 DNA follows: TGTGCCAGCAGTTCTCGGACTAGGACGGCGTACGAGCAGTACTTC. This codes for CASSSRTRTAYEQYF.

The genes are TRBV10-3 and TRBJ1-2, with D tentatively TRBD1 (5 bases). Trimming cost V 6 bases and J 8 bases, with 13 bases left between them. The CDR3 has 12 residues. The V gene's germline CDR1 is ENHRY and CDR2 SYGVKD. The CDR3 sequence: CAIREGTEGYTF. As DNA, the CDR3 is TGTGCCATCAGGGAGGGGACCGAGGGCTACACCTTC.

This sequence joins TRBV7-6 and TRBJ2-5; TRBD2 is a possible D gene (6 bases). Germline loops: CDR1 SGHVS, CDR2 FNYEAQ. The CDR3 has 16 residues. V was pared by 5 bases and J by 1 base, with 17 bases between. In nucleotides, the CDR3 is TGTGCCAGCAGCATCTGGAGGGAGGAAGGCCAAGAGACCCAGTACTTC. It specifies CASSIWREEGQETQYF.

The J gene is TRBJ2-1, the V gene TRBV15, with 14 bases identical to TRBD2. The ends lost 3 bases at V and 0 bases at J; junction bases unmatched: 7. The CDR3 sequence is 19 residues long. Germline V gene data show CDR1 as LNHNV and CDR2 as YYDKDF (reference sequence). The CDR3 region has the DNA TGTGCCACCAGCAGGGGGACTAGCGGGGGCCAAAGCTCCTACAATGAGCAGTTCTTC. Protein: CATSRGTSGGQSSYNEQFF. Full variable domain (rest looked up from reference TRBV15 and TRBJ2-1): DAMVIQNPRYQVTQFGKPVTLSCSQTLNHNVMYWYQQKSSQAPKLLFHYYDKDFNNEADTPDNFQSRRPNTSFCFLDIRSPGLGDTAMYLCATSRGTSGGQSSYNEQFFGPGTRLTVL.

This rearrangement joins TRBV6-1 to TRBJ2-7; D may correspond to TRBD1 or TRBD2 (5 bases each). The CDR3 has 15 amino acids. Germline assignment: CDR1 MNHNS and CDR2 SASEGT. V shed 1 base and J shed 6 bases, with 16 bases lying between them. The CDR3 protein is CASSEDWTSGREQYF. CDR3 DNA: TGTGCCAGCAGTGAAGACTGGACATCGGGGCGCGAGCAGTACTTC.

The chain links TRBV6-6 to TRBJ2-7, with TRBD2 matching over 8 bases. Trimming at V came to 8 bases and at J to 4 bases, leaving 4 bases not matched to a gene. This CDR3 region has 12 residues. Germline lookup yields CDR1 MNHNY and CDR2 SVGAGI (reference sequence). The CDR3: CASRPGGYEQYF. The CDR3, as DNA: TGTGCCAGCCGGCCGGGGGGGTACGAGCAGTACTTC.

The chain has TRBV19 and TRBJ2-7, with TRBD1 matching over 7 bases. Germline V gives CDR1 LNHDA, CDR2 SQIVND (reference sequence). The CDR3 is 14 amino acids. With 9 bases clipped from V and 3 bases from J, the junction kept 11 bases outside the gene matches. The CDR3 loop is CARPRQGKGYEQYF. DNA of the CDR3: TGTGCCAGACCCCGACAGGGAAAAGGCTACGAGCAGTACTTC.

The CDR3 DNA reads as TGTGCCTGGAGTGAGGCGTCTGGGCCCCCCGAGCAGTACTTC. It codes for CAWSEASGPPEQYF. The gene calls are TRBV30 and TRBJ2-7; D unresolved. The length of the CDR3 is 14 residues. Germline-derived CDR1 and CDR2 are GTSNPN and SVGIG (reference sequence). V was cut by 1 base and J by 6 bases, with 16 bases left in between.

This clone was counted a single time. The CDR3 loop is CASIPETGMGATEAFF. CDR3 DNA sequence: TGTGCCAGCATCCCCGAGACAGGGATGGGGGCCACTGAAGCTTTCTTT. The rearrangement uses TRBV11-2 and TRBJ1-1, with TRBD1 matching over 7 bases. This CDR3 has 16 amino acids. V was clipped by 7 bases and J by 4 bases; unmatched bases: 15. Germline V gene data show CDR1 as SGHAT and CDR2 as FQNNGV.

The gene calls are TRBV19 and TRBJ2-7, with D possibly TRBD2 on 5 matching bases. Germline CDR1 and CDR2: LNHDA and SQIVND (reference sequence). Trimming stripped 8 bases from V and 3 bases from J, with 17 bases between. This CDR3 has 14 residues. CDR3 protein: CASSVREEVYEQYF. The CDR3 nucleotides read TGTGCCAGTTCTGTTCGGGAAGAAGTCTACGAGCAGTACTTC.

Details on this clone: The same CDR3 also results from other DNA sequences found in this sample. The V gene is TRBV27, the J gene TRBJ2-1; D possibly corresponds to TRBD2 (7 bases). CDR1 is MNHEY and CDR2 is SMNVEV in the germline V gene (reference sequence). This CDR3 has 15 amino acids. The germline V and J ends were trimmed by 5 bases and 4 bases, with 15 bases remaining between them. The DNA for the CDR3 is TGTGCCAGCAGTCTCCTTCGGGGGGCATACAATGAGCAGTTCTTC. It codes for CASSLLRGAYNEQFF.

V gene TRBV6-5 combines with J gene TRBJ1-4, with TRBD1 as a possible D gene (5 bases). Germline CDR1 is MNHEY and CDR2 is SVGAGI. This CDR3 region has 16 residues. Trimming left V 0 bases short and J 0 bases short, with 8 bases between. This CDR3 is CASSYSSQATNEKLFF. The DNA for the CDR3 is TGTGCCAGCAGTTACTCTTCACAGGCAACTAATGAAAAACTGTTTTTT.

The V and J genes are TRBV27 and TRBJ2-1; 9 bases line up with TRBD2. The CDR3 has 15 amino acids. V lost 5 bases and J lost 2; bases outside the gene matches: 4. Germline V lookup: CDR1 MNHEY, CDR2 SMNVEV (reference sequence). CDR3 nucleotides: TGTGCCAGCAGTCTAGCGGGGATCGCCTACAATGAGCAGTTCTTC. Translated, it gives CASSLAGIAYNEQFF.

Note on this clone: The identical CDR3 is also encoded by other nucleotide sequences in the sample. This chain uses TRBV11-2 with TRBJ2-7; D gene uncertain. Per the germline V gene, CDR1 is SGHAT and CDR2 is FQNNGV. There are 13 residues in the CDR3. V was pared by 2 bases and J by 0 bases, with 5 bases between. The CDR3 loop reads CASSLKSSYEQYF. Written as DNA, the CDR3 is TGTGCCAGCAGCTTAAAGAGCTCCTACGAGCAGTACTTC.

This chain links TRBV4-3 with TRBJ2-7; D is perhaps TRBD2 (6 bases). Per germline, CDR1 LGHNA and CDR2 YSLEER. V gave up 0 bases and J gave up 1 base, with 19 bases separating them. The CDR3 spans 18 residues. CDR3: CASSQDLGAGRASYEQYF. CDR3 nucleotides: TGCGCCAGCAGCCAAGATCTCGGGGCGGGGCGCGCTTCCTACGAGCAGTACTTC.

V is TRBV29-1 and J is TRBJ2-7; 8 bases agree with TRBD1. In germline, CDR1 is SQVTM, CDR2 ANQGSEA. This CDR3 region has 13 residues. The trim removed 7 bases at V and 5 bases at J, leaving 10 bases unmatched. The CDR3 DNA is TGCAGCGCCTTTCTGGCAGGGGGCCACGAGCAGTACTTC. Translated: CSAFLAGGHEQYF.

This rearrangement joins TRBV7-8 to TRBJ1-2, with no clear D. From germline, CDR1 is SGHVS and CDR2 FQNEAQ. V lost 4 bases, J lost 10 bases, and 10 bases lay in between. The CDR3 loop spans 11 amino acids. The CDR3 sequence is CASSSGRDYTF. Here the CDR3 DNA reads TGTGCCAGCAGCTCCGGACGAGACTACACCTTC. Filled out from reference TRBV7-8 and TRBJ1-2, the complete variable domain reads GAGVSQSPRYKVAKRGQDVALRCDPISGHVSLFWYQQALGQGPEFLTYFQNEAQLDKSGLPSDRFFAERPEGSVSTLKIQRTQQEDSAVYLCASSSGRDYTFGSGTRLTVV.

The chain employs TRBV7-2 and TRBJ1-1, with D possibly being TRBD1 (5 bases). Trimming removed 1 base from V and 3 bases from J, with 12 bases in between. The germline V gene encodes CDR1 SGHTA and CDR2 FQGNSA. The CDR3 totals 15 residues. CDR3 bases: TGTGCCAGCAGCTTAGGGCAGGGAGGAGACACTGAAGCTTTCTTT. Protein: CASSLGQGGDTEAFF.

The sample holds one count of this clone. The chain couples TRBV6-5 to TRBJ2-3, with 8 bases matching TRBD1. V lost 4 bases, J lost 11 bases, and 2 bases stayed unmatched. The CDR3 covers 11 residues. In germline, CDR1 is MNHEY, CDR2 SVGAGI. CDR3 in DNA: TGTGCCAGCAGTTTCGGGACAGGGCAGTATTTT. Translated, it gives CASSFGTGQYF.

The chain is built from TRBV29-1 and TRBJ2-2; 8 nucleotides line up with TRBD1. V shed 8 bases, J shed 2 bases, and the junction held 7 bases outside the gene matches. This CDR3 has 14 amino acids. Germline V gene sequence: CDR1 SQVTM, CDR2 ANQGSEA. This CDR3 is CSTRTGPNTGELFF. The DNA of the CDR3 is TGCAGCACCAGGACAGGGCCCAACACCGGGGAGCTGTTTTTT.

V and J are TRBV4-1 and TRBJ2-4; 8 bases match TRBD1. Germline-derived CDR1 and CDR2 are MGHRA and YSYEKL. The J segment lost 8 bases and the V segment lost 4 bases, leaving 7 bases of the junction unmatched. The CDR3 covers 14 residues. The CDR3 DNA sequence: TGCGCCAGCAGCCCCAGGACAGGGTCGTACATTCAGTACTTC. The encoded protein is CASSPRTGSYIQYF.

The chain employs TRBV27 and TRBJ1-6; perhaps TRBD1 as D (5 bases). This CDR3 comprises 17 residues. Germline V gene sequence: CDR1 MNHEY, CDR2 SMNVEV (reference sequence). Trimming left V 0 bases short and J 0 bases short, with 9 bases between. The CDR3 loop is CASSLSTDSSYNSPLHF. Written as DNA, the CDR3 is TGTGCCAGCAGTTTATCTACCGACAGCTCCTATAATTCACCCCTCCACTTT.

This chain joins TRBV19 and TRBJ1-2; no clear D gene. Trimming took off 3 bases at V and 4 bases at J, with 9 bases between the two ends. The CDR3 sequence is 13 residues long. The germline CDR1 and CDR2 sequences are LNHDA and SQIVND (reference sequence). The CDR3 region has the DNA TGTGCCAGTAGTATCAGCAACTTCTATGGCTACACCTTC. Translation gives CASSISNFYGYTF.